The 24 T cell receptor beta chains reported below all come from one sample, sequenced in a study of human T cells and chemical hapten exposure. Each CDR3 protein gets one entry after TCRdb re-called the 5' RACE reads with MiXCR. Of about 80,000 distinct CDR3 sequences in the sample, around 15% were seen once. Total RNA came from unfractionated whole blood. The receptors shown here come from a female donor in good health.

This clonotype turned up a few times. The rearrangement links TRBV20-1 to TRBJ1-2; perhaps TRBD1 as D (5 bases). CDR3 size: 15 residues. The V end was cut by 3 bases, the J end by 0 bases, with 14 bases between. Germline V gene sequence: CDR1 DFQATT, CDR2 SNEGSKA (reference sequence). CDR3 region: CSASRGGSANYGYTF. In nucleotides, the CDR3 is TGCAGTGCTAGTAGGGGCGGCAGCGCTAACTATGGCTACACCTTC.

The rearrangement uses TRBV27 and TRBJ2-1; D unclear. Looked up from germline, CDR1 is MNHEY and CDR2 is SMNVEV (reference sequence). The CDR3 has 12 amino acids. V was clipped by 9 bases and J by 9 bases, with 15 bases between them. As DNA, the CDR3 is TGTGCCAGTTCGGTCTGGGGTAGTGAGCAGTTCTTC. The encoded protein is CASSVWGSEQFF.

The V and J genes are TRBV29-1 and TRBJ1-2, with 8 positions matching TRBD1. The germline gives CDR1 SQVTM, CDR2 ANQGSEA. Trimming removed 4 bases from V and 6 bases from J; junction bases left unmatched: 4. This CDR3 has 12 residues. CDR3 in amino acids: CSVGGQGNGYTF. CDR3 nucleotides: TGCAGCGTTGGAGGACAGGGAAATGGCTACACCTTC.

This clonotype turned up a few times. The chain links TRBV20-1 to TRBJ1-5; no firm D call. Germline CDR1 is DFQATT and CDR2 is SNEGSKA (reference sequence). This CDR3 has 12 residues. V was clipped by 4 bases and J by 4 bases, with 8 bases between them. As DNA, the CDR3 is TGCAGTGCTAACCGCCAGAATCAGCCCCAGCATTTT. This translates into CSANRQNQPQHF.

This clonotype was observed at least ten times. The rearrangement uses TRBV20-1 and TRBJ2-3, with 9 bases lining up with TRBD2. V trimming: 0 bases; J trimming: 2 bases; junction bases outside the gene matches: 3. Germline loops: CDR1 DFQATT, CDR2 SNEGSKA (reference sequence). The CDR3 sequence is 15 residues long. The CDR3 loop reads CSARDRLAVTDTQYF. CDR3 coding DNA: TGCAGTGCTAGAGACCGACTAGCGGTCACAGATACGCAGTATTTT.

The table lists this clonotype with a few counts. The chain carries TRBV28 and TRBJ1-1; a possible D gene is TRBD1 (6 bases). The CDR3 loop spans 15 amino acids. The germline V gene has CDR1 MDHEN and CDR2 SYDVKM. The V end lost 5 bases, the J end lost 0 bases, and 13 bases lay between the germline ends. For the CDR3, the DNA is TGTGCCAGCAGTCTTCCCAGGGGTATGAACACTGAAGCTTTCTTT. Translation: CASSLPRGMNTEAFF. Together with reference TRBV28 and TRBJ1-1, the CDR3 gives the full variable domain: DVKVTQSSRYLVKRTGEKVFLECVQDMDHENMFWYRQDPGLGLRLIYFSYDVKMKEKGDIPEGYSVSREKKERFSLILESASTNQTSMYLCASSLPRGMNTEAFFGQGTRLTVV.

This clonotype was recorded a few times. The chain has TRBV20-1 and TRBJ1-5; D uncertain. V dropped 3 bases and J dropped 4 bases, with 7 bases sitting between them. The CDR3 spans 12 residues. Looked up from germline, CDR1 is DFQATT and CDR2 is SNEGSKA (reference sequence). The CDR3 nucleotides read TGCAGTGCTAGTCTAAGGAATCAGCCCCAGCATTTT. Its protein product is CSASLRNQPQHF.

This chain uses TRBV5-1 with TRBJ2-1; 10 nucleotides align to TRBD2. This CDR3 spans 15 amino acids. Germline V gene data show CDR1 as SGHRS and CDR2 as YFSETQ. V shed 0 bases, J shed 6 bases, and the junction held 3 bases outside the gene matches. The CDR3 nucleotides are TGCGCCAGCAGCTTGGTTAGCGGGAGGATCAATGAGCAGTTCTTC. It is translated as CASSLVSGRINEQFF.

CDR3 DNA: TGTGCCAGCAGTCCCCAGGGAGCCTCCTACAATGAGCAGTTCTTC. As protein: CASSPQGASYNEQFF. The chain couples TRBV27 to TRBJ2-1; D is perhaps TRBD1 or TRBD2 (5 bases each). From germline, CDR1 is MNHEY and CDR2 SMNVEV (reference sequence). V was pared by 5 bases and J by 0 bases, with 11 bases between. The CDR3 length is 15 residues.

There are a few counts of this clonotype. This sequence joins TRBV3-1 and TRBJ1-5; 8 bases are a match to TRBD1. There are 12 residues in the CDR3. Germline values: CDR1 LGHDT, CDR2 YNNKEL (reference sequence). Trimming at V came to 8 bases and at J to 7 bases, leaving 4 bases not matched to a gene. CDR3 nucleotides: TGTGCCAGCGGGACAGGTGGACAGCCCCAGCATTTT. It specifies CASGTGGQPQHF. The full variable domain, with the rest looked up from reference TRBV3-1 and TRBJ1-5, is DTAVSQTPKYLVTQMGNDKSIKCEQNLGHDTMYWYKQDSKKFLKIMFSYNNKELIINETVPNRFSPKSPDKAHLNLHINSLELGDSAVYFCASGTGGQPQHFGDGTRLSIL.

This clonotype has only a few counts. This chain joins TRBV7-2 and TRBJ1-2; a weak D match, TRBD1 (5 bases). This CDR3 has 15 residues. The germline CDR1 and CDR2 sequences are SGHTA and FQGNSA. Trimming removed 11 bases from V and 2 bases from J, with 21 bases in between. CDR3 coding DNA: TGTGCCGGGAGGGGAGAGAAATCAACCAACTATGGCTACACCTTC. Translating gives CAGRGEKSTNYGYTF.

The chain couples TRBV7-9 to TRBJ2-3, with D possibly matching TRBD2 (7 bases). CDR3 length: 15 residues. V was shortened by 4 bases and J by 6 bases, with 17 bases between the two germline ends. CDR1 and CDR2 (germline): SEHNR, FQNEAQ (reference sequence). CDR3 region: CASSSRGGPLDTQYF. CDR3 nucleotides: TGTGCCAGCAGCTCTAGGGGGGGTCCGTTGGATACGCAGTATTTT.

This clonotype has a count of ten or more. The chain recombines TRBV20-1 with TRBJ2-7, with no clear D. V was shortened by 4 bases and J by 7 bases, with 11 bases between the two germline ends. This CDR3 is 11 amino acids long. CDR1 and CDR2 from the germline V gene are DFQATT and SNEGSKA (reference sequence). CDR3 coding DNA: TGCAGTGCTAACCTCTGGGGAGAGCAGTACTTC. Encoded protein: CSANLWGEQYF.

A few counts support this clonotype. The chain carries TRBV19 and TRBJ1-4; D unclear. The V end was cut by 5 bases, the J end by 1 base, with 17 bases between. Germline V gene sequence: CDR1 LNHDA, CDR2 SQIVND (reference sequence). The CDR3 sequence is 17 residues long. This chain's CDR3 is CASSLLGVDGTNEKLFF. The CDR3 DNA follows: TGTGCCAGTAGTTTGCTCGGGGTTGATGGAACTAATGAAAAACTGTTTTTT.

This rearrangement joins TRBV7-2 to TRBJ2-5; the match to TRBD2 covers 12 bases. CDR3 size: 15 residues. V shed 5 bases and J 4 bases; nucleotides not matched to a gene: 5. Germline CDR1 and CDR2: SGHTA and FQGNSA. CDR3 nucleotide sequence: TGTGCCAGCAGCCCTCCGGGACTAGCGGGAGAGACCCAGTACTTC. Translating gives CASSPPGLAGETQYF.

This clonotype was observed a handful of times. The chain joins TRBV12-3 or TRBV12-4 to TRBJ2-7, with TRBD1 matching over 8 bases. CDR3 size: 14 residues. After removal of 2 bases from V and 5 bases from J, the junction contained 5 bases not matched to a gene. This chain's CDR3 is CASSLQGARNEQYF. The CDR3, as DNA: TGTGCCAGCAGTTTACAGGGGGCGCGGAACGAGCAGTACTTC.

The CDR3 region has the DNA TGTGCCAGCAGTGGGACGGTTAGCAATCAGCCCCAGCATTTT. Translated, it gives CASSGTVSNQPQHF. This chain uses TRBV12-3 or TRBV12-4 with TRBJ1-5, with D possibly TRBD1 on 5 matching bases. The CDR3 consists of 14 residues. The ends were cut back, 5 bases at V and 0 bases at J, with 8 bases in the middle.

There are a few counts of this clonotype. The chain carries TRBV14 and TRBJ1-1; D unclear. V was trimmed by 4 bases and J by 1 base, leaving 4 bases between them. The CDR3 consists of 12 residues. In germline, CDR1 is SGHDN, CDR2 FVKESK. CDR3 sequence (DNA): TGTGCCAGCAGCCGGGGGAACACTGAAGCTTTCTTT. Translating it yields CASSRGNTEAFF.

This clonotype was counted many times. The DNA of the CDR3 is TGTGCCAGCAGCTCCCCGGAAAACATTCAGTACTTC. This gives the protein CASSSPENIQYF. The chain carries TRBV7-9 and TRBJ2-4; D is unclear. The V and J ends lost 4 bases and 5 bases respectively, with 6 bases between them. Germline CDR1 is SEHNR and CDR2 is FQNEAQ (reference sequence). This CDR3 contains 12 residues.

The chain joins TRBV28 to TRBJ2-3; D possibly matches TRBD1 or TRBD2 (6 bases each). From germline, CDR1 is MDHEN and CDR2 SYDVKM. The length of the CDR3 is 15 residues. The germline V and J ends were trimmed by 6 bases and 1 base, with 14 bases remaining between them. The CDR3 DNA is TGTGCCAGCAGCTTCGGGGGCGCGGGCACAGATACGCAGTATTTT. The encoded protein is CASSFGGAGTDTQYF. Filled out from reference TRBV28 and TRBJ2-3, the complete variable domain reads DVKVTQSSRYLVKRTGEKVFLECVQDMDHENMFWYRQDPGLGLRLIYFSYDVKMKEKGDIPEGYSVSREKKERFSLILESASTNQTSMYLCASSFGGAGTDTQYFGPGTRLTVL.

The CDR3 nucleotides read TGTGCCAGCAGCGACGCGGGCGGGGAGCTGTTTTTT. Amino acid sequence: CASSDAGGELFF. This sequence joins TRBV7-9 and TRBJ2-2; TRBD2 is a possible D gene (5 bases). Trimming removed 5 bases at V and 7 bases at J, with 8 bases between. The CDR3 sequence is 12 residues long. Germline V gene sequence: CDR1 SEHNR, CDR2 FQNEAQ (reference sequence).

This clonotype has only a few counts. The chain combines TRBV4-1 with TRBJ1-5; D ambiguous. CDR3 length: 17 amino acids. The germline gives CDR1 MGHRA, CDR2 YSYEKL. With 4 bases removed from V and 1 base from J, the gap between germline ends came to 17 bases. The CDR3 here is CASSLSRLQRSNQPQHF. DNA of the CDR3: TGCGCCAGCAGCCTAAGTCGGCTCCAACGGAGCAATCAGCCCCAGCATTTT.

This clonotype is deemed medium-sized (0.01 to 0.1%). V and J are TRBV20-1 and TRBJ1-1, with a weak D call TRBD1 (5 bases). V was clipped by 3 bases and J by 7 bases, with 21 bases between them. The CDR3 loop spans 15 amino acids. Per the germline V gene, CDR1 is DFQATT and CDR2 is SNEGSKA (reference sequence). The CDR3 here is CSASNRQVGGFEAFF. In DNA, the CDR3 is TGCAGTGCTAGTAATAGGCAGGTTGGGGGGTTTGAAGCTTTCTTT.

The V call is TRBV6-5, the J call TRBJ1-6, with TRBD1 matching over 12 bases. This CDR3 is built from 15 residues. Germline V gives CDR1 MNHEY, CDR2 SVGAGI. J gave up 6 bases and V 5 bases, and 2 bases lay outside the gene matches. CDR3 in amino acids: CASSTGQGANSPLHF. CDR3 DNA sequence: TGTGCCAGCAGTACGGGACAGGGGGCTAATTCACCCCTCCACTTT.